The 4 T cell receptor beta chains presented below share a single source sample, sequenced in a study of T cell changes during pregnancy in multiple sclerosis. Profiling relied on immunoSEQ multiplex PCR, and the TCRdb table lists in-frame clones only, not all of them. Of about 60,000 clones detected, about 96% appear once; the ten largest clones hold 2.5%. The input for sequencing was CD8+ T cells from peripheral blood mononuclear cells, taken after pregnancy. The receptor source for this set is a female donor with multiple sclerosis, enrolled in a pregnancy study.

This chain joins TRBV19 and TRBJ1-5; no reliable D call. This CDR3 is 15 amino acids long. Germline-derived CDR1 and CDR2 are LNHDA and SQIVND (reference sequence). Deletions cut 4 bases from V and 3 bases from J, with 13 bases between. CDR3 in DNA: TGTGCCAGTAGTAGTGTTGCAGGTAACAATCAGCCCCAGCATTTT. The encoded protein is CASSSVAGNNQPQHF.

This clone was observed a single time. This chain's CDR3 is CASSLSGWANTEAFF. The DNA of the CDR3 is TGTGCCAGCAGTCTATCCGGTTGGGCTAACACTGAAGCTTTCTTT. V gene TRBV6-6 combines with J gene TRBJ1-1; D is ambiguous. This CDR3 has 15 residues. Trimming took off 5 bases at V and 2 bases at J, with 15 bases between the two ends. Germline V CDR1 and CDR2: MNHNY, SVGAGI (reference sequence).

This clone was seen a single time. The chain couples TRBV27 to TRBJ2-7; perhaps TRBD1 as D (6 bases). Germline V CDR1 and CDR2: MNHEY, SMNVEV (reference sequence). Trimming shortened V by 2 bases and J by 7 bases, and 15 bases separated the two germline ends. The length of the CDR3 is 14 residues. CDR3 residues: CASSLQVTGREQYF. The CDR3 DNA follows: TGTGCCAGCAGTTTACAGGTAACAGGGCGAGAGCAGTACTTC.

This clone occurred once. CDR3 in DNA: TGCGCCAGCAGCCAAGAATTACTCCTTAGCGGGACCACAGATACGCAGTATTTT. It translates to CASSQELLLSGTTDTQYF. The chain joins TRBV4-3 to TRBJ2-3; 8 nucleotides match TRBD2. The CDR3 loop spans 18 amino acids. Losses at the gene ends were 0 bases for V and 2 bases for J; bases not matched to a gene: 10. Germline V gene sequence: CDR1 LGHNA, CDR2 YSLEER.